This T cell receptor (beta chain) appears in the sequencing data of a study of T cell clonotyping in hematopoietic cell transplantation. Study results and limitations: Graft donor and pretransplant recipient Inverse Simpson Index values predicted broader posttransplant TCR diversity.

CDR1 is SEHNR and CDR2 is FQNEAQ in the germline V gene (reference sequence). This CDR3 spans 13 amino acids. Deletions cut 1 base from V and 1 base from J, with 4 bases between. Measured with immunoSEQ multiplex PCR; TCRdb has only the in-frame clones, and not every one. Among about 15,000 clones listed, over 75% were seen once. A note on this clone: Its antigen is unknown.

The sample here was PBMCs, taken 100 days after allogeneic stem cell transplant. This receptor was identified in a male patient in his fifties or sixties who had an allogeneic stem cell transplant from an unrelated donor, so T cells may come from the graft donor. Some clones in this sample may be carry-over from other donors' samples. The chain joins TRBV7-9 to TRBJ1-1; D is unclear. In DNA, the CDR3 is TGTGCCAGCAGCTTAGGGTGGAACACTGAAGCTTTCTTT. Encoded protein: CASSLGWNTEAFF.